These T cell receptor beta chains were read from a single sample in a study of blood T cell repertoires in COVID-19. Produced via immunoSEQ multiplex PCR; TCRdb's table is partial and in-frame only. The table records approximately 290,000 clones, around 85% of them present only once. The sequenced sample was peripheral blood. The receptors originated from a human donor with COVID-19, enrolled during active disease. The donor label of this sample is uncertain. CDR3s include the opening cysteine and the closing phenylalanine or tryptophan. Fields, in order: J gene, clone size, V gene, D gene, CDR3 protein, CDR3 DNA. D genes are given only for firm matches. Clone size is given for some rows only: seen once, a few or many times, or a class if the clone is expanded.

TRBJ1-3	NA	TRBV18	NA	CASSRSSVSSGNTIYF	TGTGCCAGCTCACGCTCATCGGTTTCCTCTGGAAACACCATATATTTT
TRBJ2-3	NA	TRBV27	TRBD2	CASSPIAGGGTDTQYF	TGTGCCAGCAGTCCTATAGCGGGAGGCGGCACAGATACGCAGTATTTT
TRBJ1-5	NA	TRBV15	NA	CATSRDATGGQPQHF	TGTGCCACCAGCAGAGATGCGACAGGCGGACAGCCCCAGCATTTT
TRBJ2-7	NA	TRBV28	TRBD2	CASSLPKLASGRYEQYF	TGTGCCAGCAGTCTGCCTAAGTTGGCTAGCGGAAGATACGAGCAGTACTTC
TRBJ2-1	NA	TRBV12-5	NA	CASGLDRYNEQFF	TGTGCTAGTGGCTTAGACAGATACAATGAGCAGTTCTTC
TRBJ1-4	NA	TRBV28	NA	CASSTHQATIKLFF	TGTGCCAGCAGTACCCATCAGGCAACCATAAAACTGTTTTTT
TRBJ1-5	NA	TRBV6-5	TRBD1	CASGRDSDNQPQHF	TGTGCCAGCGGCCGGGACAGCGATAATCAGCCCCAGCATTTT
TRBJ2-7	NA	TRBV5-4	NA	CASSLGTGSPYEQYF	TGTGCCAGCAGCTTGGGTACAGGGAGTCCCTACGAGCAGTACTTC
TRBJ1-6	NA	TRBV3-1/TRBV3-2	NA	CASRRSLQGAASTLHF	TGTGCCAGCAGACGCAGCTTGCAGGGCGCGGCTTCCACCCTCCACTTT
TRBJ1-2	NA	TRBV30	TRBD1	CAWSPQGAGYGYTF	TGTGCCTGGAGCCCACAGGGGGCAGGCTATGGCTACACCTTC
TRBJ1-2	NA	TRBV2	NA	CASISEEASGYTF	TGTGCCAGCATTTCAGAAGAGGCGTCTGGCTACACCTTC
TRBJ2-7	NA	TRBV10-3	TRBD2	CAISESGGRQYEQYF	TGTGCCATCAGTGAGTCGGGCGGGAGGCAGTACGAGCAGTACTTC
TRBJ1-3	NA	TRBV19	NA	CASRDFKRERNTIYF	TGTGCCAGCCGGGATTTCAAACGGGAACGAAACACCATATATTTT
TRBJ1-3	NA	TRBV5-1	NA	CASSREGMTSGNTIYF	TGCGCCAGCAGTAGGGAGGGGATGACCTCTGGAAACACCATATATTTT
TRBJ1-5	NA	TRBV19	NA	CASVQGNGNQPQHF	TGTGCCAGCGTCCAGGGTAACGGCAATCAGCCCCAGCATTTT
TRBJ2-7	NA	TRBV7-2	TRBD2	CASSPSGTPHEQYF	TGTGCCAGCAGCCCTAGCGGGACCCCCCACGAGCAGTACTTC
TRBJ2-2	few	TRBV18	TRBD2	CASSPPGLAGGSGELFF	TGTGCCAGCTCACCCCCGGGACTAGCGGGAGGATCGGGGGAGCTGTTTTTT
TRBJ1-6	few	TRBV6-5	NA	CATRRGANSPLHF	TGTGCCACCAGGCGGGGGGCGAATTCACCCCTCCACTTT
TRBJ1-2	few	TRBV7-2	NA	CASSLGDSRRGHGYTF	TGTGCCAGCAGCTTAGGGGACTCCCGGAGGGGCCATGGCTACACCTTC
TRBJ1-2	few	TRBV4-2	NA	CASSQAHYGYTF	TGTGCCAGCAGCCAAGCCCATTATGGCTACACCTTC
TRBJ1-1	NA	TRBV11-2	TRBD1	CASSFFAGTGNPEAFF	TGTGCCAGCAGCTTTTTCGCCGGGACAGGAAACCCTGAAGCTTTCTTT
TRBJ1-3	NA	TRBV4-2	NA	CASSQDEYQGQAIYF	TGTGCCAGCAGCCAAGATGAATACCAGGGCCAAGCCATATATTTT
TRBJ1-5	NA	TRBV30	NA	CAWSGVGRGQPQHF	TGTGCCTGGAGTGGTGTTGGGAGAGGCCAGCCCCAGCATTTT
TRBJ2-1	NA	TRBV30	TRBD2	CAWSAQPLAGVYNEQFF	TGTGCCTGGAGTGCACAACCGCTAGCGGGAGTTTACAATGAGCAGTTCTTC
TRBJ1-5	NA	TRBV28	NA	CASSLDGRGSNQPQHF	TGTGCCAGCAGTCTCGACGGCCGGGGGAGCAATCAGCCCCAGCATTTT
TRBJ2-2	few	TRBV2	TRBD2	CASKGRLATAGELFF	TGTGCCAGCAAGGGCCGACTAGCGACGGCCGGGGAGCTGTTTTTT
TRBJ2-5	NA	TRBV7-9	NA	CASSPGSSGETQYF	TGTGCCAGCAGCCCCGGCTCTTCGGGGGAGACCCAGTACTTC
TRBJ1-5	once	TRBV27	NA	CASSPSAGMVGNQPQHF	TGTGCCAGCAGTCCCTCAGCAGGAATGGTAGGAAATCAGCCCCAGCATTTT
TRBJ2-1	NA	TRBV27	TRBD2	CASSQTSGFYNEQFF	TGTGCCAGCAGCCAGACTAGCGGGTTTTACAATGAGCAGTTCTTC
TRBJ1-6	NA	TRBV5-1	TRBD1	CASSAGQGYSPLHF	TGCGCCAGCAGCGCGGGACAGGGGTATTCACCCCTCCACTTT
TRBJ2-7	NA	TRBV28	NA	CASITPGRWTSYEQYF	TGTGCCAGCATTACCCCGGGGAGGTGGACTTCCTACGAGCAGTACTTC
TRBJ2-7	NA	TRBV7-9	TRBD2	CASSLAGGPVEQYF	TGTGCCAGCAGCTTAGCGGGAGGGCCGGTCGAGCAGTACTTC
TRBJ2-3	NA	TRBV29-1	NA	CSVGQGGSDTQYF	TGCAGCGTTGGACAGGGAGGTTCAGATACGCAGTATTTT
TRBJ2-3	NA	TRBV12-3/TRBV12-4	NA	CASSRGSTDTQYF	TGTGCCAGCAGTCGCGGGAGCACAGATACGCAGTATTTT
TRBJ1-2	NA	TRBV14	NA	CASSQDRRADYGYTF	TGTGCCAGCAGCCAAGACCGCAGGGCGGACTATGGCTACACCTTC
TRBJ2-5	NA	TRBV7-2	TRBD2	CASSLWAGGETQYF	TGTGCCAGCAGCTTATGGGCGGGAGGGGAGACCCAGTACTTC
TRBJ1-2	NA	TRBV11-2	NA	CASSPFREGYGYTF	TGTGCCAGCAGTCCGTTCCGGGAGGGCTATGGCTACACCTTC
TRBJ2-1	once	TRBV7-2	TRBD2	CASSSTSGIYNEQFF	TGTGCCAGCAGCTCGACTAGCGGGATTTACAATGAGCAGTTCTTC
TRBJ1-4	NA	TRBV28	NA	CASSLGGLNEKLFF	TGTGCCAGCAGTTTGGGGGGTCTTAATGAAAAACTGTTTTTT
TRBJ2-7	NA	TRBV9	NA	CASSVQDRSSEQYF	TGTGCCAGCAGCGTACAGGACAGAAGCTCCGAGCAGTACTTC
TRBJ1-2	once	TRBV24-1	NA	CATSEPDGNYGYTF	TGTGCCACCAGTGAACCCGACGGGAACTATGGCTACACCTTC
TRBJ1-2	NA	TRBV28	NA	CASRSRGNYGYTF	TGTGCCAGCAGGTCCAGGGGAAACTATGGCTACACCTTC
TRBJ1-1	NA	TRBV7-9	NA	CASSSFRGGTEAFF	TGTGCCAGCAGCTCTTTCAGGGGTGGAACTGAAGCTTTCTTT
TRBJ2-7	NA	TRBV2	TRBD2	CASSDVLAGFSYEQYF	TGTGCCAGCAGTGATGTACTAGCGGGATTCTCCTACGAGCAGTACTTC
TRBJ2-6	NA	TRBV28	TRBD1	CASTFLTGRKTGANVLTF	TGTGCCAGCACCTTTTTGACAGGGAGAAAAACTGGGGCCAACGTCCTGACTTTC
TRBJ2-3	NA	TRBV3-1/TRBV3-2	TRBD2	CASSARLAGADTQYF	TGTGCCAGCAGCGCACGACTAGCGGGAGCAGATACGCAGTATTTT
TRBJ1-1	few	TRBV7-9	TRBD1	CASSLPGQGEAFF	TGTGCCAGCAGCTTACCGGGACAGGGGGAAGCTTTCTTT
TRBJ1-5	NA	TRBV7-2	NA	CASSLAVAPGNQPQHF	TGTGCCAGCAGCTTAGCGGTGGCGCCGGGGAATCAGCCCCAGCATTTT
TRBJ1-4	NA	TRBV7-2	NA	CASSPRERTNEKLFF	TGTGCCAGCAGTCCCCGGGAAAGGACTAATGAAAAACTGTTTTTT
TRBJ2-1	NA	TRBV7-3	TRBD2	CASSPRGGAVNEQFF	TGTGCCAGCAGCCCCCGGGGGGGTGCGGTTAATGAGCAGTTCTTC
TRBJ2-3	once	TRBV19	NA	CASTPGWRSDTQYF	TGTGCCAGTACCCCTGGTTGGAGGTCAGATACGCAGTATTTT
TRBJ2-3	NA	TRBV15	TRBD2	CATSRVGGRADTQYF	TGTGCCACCAGCAGAGTCGGCGGGAGGGCAGATACGCAGTATTTT
TRBJ1-3	NA	TRBV18	NA	CASSPPSDPGNTIYF	TGTGCCAGCTCACCACCCAGCGATCCCGGAAACACCATATATTTT
TRBJ2-5	NA	TRBV14	TRBD2	CATNTKSGNRGETQYF	TGTGCCACCAATACCAAGAGCGGGAATAGAGGAGAGACCCAGTACTTC
TRBJ1-6	NA	TRBV5-4	NA	CASSVDQGSPLHF	TGTGCCAGCAGCGTGGACCAGGGTTCACCCCTCCACTTT